This entry features one T cell receptor beta chain sequence. This entry comes from a study of blood T cell repertoires in COVID-19. The wider study: The United States, Italy and Spain provided the acute and convalescent COVID-19 samples. From T cells, B-cell-depleted T cells, or PBMCs came the material, which was cDNA or gDNA.

In the original analysis: Quantification of nucleated cells was approximated via reference gene primer amplification. Assay: immunoSEQ multiplex PCR; the TCRdb copy retains only in-frame clones and omits some. That table supplies the V and J calls and clone size; D and trimming were determined from the DNA. The repertoire holds 150,000 to 200,000 clones, roughly 88% seen once, with approximately 9.8% in the top ten. The V segment lost 7 bases and the J segment 2 bases; nucleotides outside the gene matches: 8. Germline-derived CDR1 and CDR2 are LNHDA and SQIVND (reference sequence). The CDR3 is made up of 15 amino acids.

The clonotype was recovered from a woman of 80 years or more with acute or convalescent COVID-19. This chain joins TRBV19 and TRBJ1-5; 7 bases map to TRBD1. The sample taken for sequencing was peripheral blood. The CDR3, as DNA: TGTGCCAGTAACTTCGGGACAGCGGGCAATCAGCCCCAGCATTTT. Amino acid sequence: CASNFGTAGNQPQHF.